The TCR beta chain described here comes from a study of blood T cell repertoires in COVID-19. V was shortened by 5 bases and J by 0 bases, with 12 bases between the two germline ends. CDR1 is SEHNR and CDR2 is FQNEAQ in the germline V gene (reference sequence). The CDR3 covers 15 residues. Method: immunoSEQ multiplex PCR; TCRdb's copy keeps in-frame clones and lacks some. The sample gives 150,000 or so clones, approximately 90% of which show up once; about 9.3% is in the top ten. The chain carries TRBV7-9 and TRBJ2-3; D unresolved. The receptor was derived from a woman in her sixties or seventies with COVID-19, enrolled during active disease. Sequencing was carried out using peripheral blood. The CDR3 protein is CASSQFGSSTDTQYF. CDR3 coding DNA: TGTGCCAGCAGCCAGTTTGGCTCTAGCACAGATACGCAGTATTTT.